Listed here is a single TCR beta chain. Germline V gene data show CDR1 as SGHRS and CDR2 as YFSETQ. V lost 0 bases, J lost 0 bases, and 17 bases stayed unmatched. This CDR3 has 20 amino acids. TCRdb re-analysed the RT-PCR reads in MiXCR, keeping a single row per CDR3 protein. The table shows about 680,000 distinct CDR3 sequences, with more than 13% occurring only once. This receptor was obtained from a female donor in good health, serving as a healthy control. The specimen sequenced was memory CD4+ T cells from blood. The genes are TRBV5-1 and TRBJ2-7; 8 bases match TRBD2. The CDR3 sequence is CASSLGLVHTSGGYSYEQYF. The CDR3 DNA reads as TGCGCCAGCAGCTTGGGTCTTGTTCACACATCGGGGGGGTACTCCTACGAGCAGTACTTC.